Below, 24 T cell receptor beta chains from the same sample are listed, as sequenced in a study of CD8 T cells in ankylosing spondylitis. Study observations and caveats: What seemed typical of ankylosing spondylitis blood was a TCR beta motif built from about 8 highly homologous variants.

For these receptors, no antigen is known. A single record per CDR3 protein comes from TCRdb applying MiXCR to the 5' RACE reads. The data contain about 330,000 distinct CDR3 sequences, 8% of them singletons. Material: blood, either unsorted or a sorted T cell fraction (not recorded which). The receptors shown here come from a male donor with ankylosing spondylitis.

This chain links TRBV7-6 with TRBJ2-1; 7 bases are a match to TRBD1. There are 13 residues in the CDR3. Trimming removed 4 bases from V and 8 bases from J; junction bases left unmatched: 5. The germline CDR1 and CDR2 sequences are SGHVS and FNYEAQ. CDR3 residues: CASSSRGTYEQFF. As DNA, the CDR3 is TGTGCCAGCAGCTCCAGGGGGACGTATGAGCAGTTCTTC.

This clonotype has a handful of counts. The rearrangement uses TRBV29-1 and TRBJ1-2; D is possibly TRBD1 (6 bases). Germline CDR1 SQVTM, CDR2 ANQGSEA. There are 12 residues in the CDR3. Trimming removed 3 bases at V and 4 bases at J, with 9 bases between. CDR3 in amino acids: CSVDRTAYGYTF. The CDR3 DNA reads TGCAGCGTTGACCGGACAGCCTATGGCTACACCTTC.

In this sample, this clonotype turned up many times. The chain uses TRBV5-1 and TRBJ1-5; maybe TRBD1 (5 bases). Between the trimmed V and J ends, which lost 0 bases and 9 bases, there was a span of 13 bases. The CDR3 has 14 residues. Looked up from germline, CDR1 is SGHRS and CDR2 is YFSETQ. CDR3 sequence (DNA): TGCGCCAGCAGCTTGGGCATCGGGACGCGGCCCCAGCATTTT. Translated: CASSLGIGTRPQHF.

V and J are TRBV7-2 and TRBJ2-7; D unresolved. V lost 3 bases to trimming and J lost 2 bases, with 8 bases between them. The CDR3 totals 13 residues. Germline V lookup: CDR1 SGHTA, CDR2 FQGNSA. This CDR3 reads CASSFGNAYEQYF. The CDR3 nucleotides are TGTGCCAGCAGCTTCGGAAATGCCTACGAGCAGTACTTC. Full variable domain (remainder filled in from reference TRBV7-2 and TRBJ2-7): GAGVSQSPSNKVTEKGKDVELRCDPISGHTALYWYRQSLGQGLEFLIYFQGNSAPDKSGLPSDRFSAERTGGSVSTLTIQRTQQEDSAVYLCASSFGNAYEQYFGPGTRLTVT.

The chain recombines TRBV6-1 with TRBJ2-1, with D perhaps being TRBD1 or TRBD2 (5 bases each). V was clipped by 10 bases and J by 6 bases, with 10 bases between them. Germline values: CDR1 MNHNS, CDR2 SASEGT. This CDR3 has 11 amino acids. CDR3 sequence reads: CATGTSNEQFF. CDR3 in DNA: TGTGCCACCGGGACGTCCAATGAGCAGTTCTTC.

This clonotype was recorded many times. The V gene is TRBV6-1, the J gene TRBJ1-6; 8 bases are a match to TRBD1. Per germline, CDR1 MNHNS and CDR2 SASEGT. The trim removed 9 bases at V and 9 bases at J, leaving 7 bases unmatched. This CDR3 spans 13 amino acids. CDR3 coding DNA: TGTGCCAGTCACCAGGGGGCGGGTTCACCCCTCCACTTT. Its translation: CASHQGAGSPLHF.

This clonotype has only a few counts. V and J are TRBV29-1 and TRBJ1-1; perhaps TRBD1 as D (6 bases). Germline V gene lookup returns CDR1 SQVTM and CDR2 ANQGSEA. The CDR3 is made up of 14 amino acids. Trimming removed 1 base at V and 5 bases at J, with 14 bases between. The CDR3 bases are TGCAGCGTTGAAGCCCACGGGGGGCGAACTGAAGCTTTCTTT. Residues: CSVEAHGGRTEAFF.

This sequence joins TRBV18 and TRBJ1-5; the D is unclear. The CDR3 sequence is 16 residues long. The germline V gene encodes CDR1 KGHSH and CDR2 LQKENI. V was shortened by 2 bases and J by 0 bases, with 11 bases between the two germline ends. CDR3 loop: CASSPNQAHSNQPQHF. The CDR3 bases are TGTGCCAGCTCACCAAATCAGGCCCATAGCAATCAGCCCCAGCATTTT.

This clonotype has just a few counts. V is TRBV4-1 and J is TRBJ2-7, with TRBD2 as a possible D gene (6 bases). V was clipped by 0 bases and J by 0 bases, with 15 bases between them. The CDR3 runs 17 residues. Germline V lookup: CDR1 MGHRA, CDR2 YSYEKL. CDR3 DNA sequence: TGCGCCAGCAGCCAAGATAAGTTGCGGGGTAGCTCCTACGAGCAGTACTTC. The encoded protein is CASSQDKLRGSSYEQYF.

This chain joins TRBV4-1 and TRBJ2-4, with D perhaps TRBD1 (8 bases). The CDR3 length is 18 residues. Trimming took off 0 bases at V and 7 bases at J, with 22 bases between the two ends. The V gene's germline CDR1 is MGHRA and CDR2 YSYEKL. The CDR3 bases are TGCGCCAGCAGCCAAGAGGGGGGGCTTGCGGCAGGGGGCAACATTCAGTACTTC. The encoded protein is CASSQEGGLAAGGNIQYF.

This clonotype was observed a handful of times. The rearrangement links TRBV3-1 to TRBJ2-7; TRBD2 agrees at 8 bases. Trimming at V came to 2 bases and at J to 2 bases, leaving 8 bases not matched to a gene. The CDR3 contains 16 residues. The V gene's germline CDR1 is LGHDT and CDR2 YNNKEL (reference sequence). The CDR3 here is CASSQSSGSTPYEQYF. The CDR3 DNA reads as TGTGCCAGCAGCCAATCGAGCGGGAGTACACCCTACGAGCAGTACTTC.

This clonotype was observed a handful of times. The gene calls are TRBV20-1 and TRBJ2-5, with a weak D call TRBD2 (5 bases). There are 14 residues in the CDR3. Germline lookup yields CDR1 DFQATT and CDR2 SNEGSKA (reference sequence). Trimming took off 6 bases at V and 3 bases at J, with 17 bases between the two ends. Here the CDR3 reads CSAPPGSLEETQYF. In DNA form, the CDR3 reads TGCAGTGCCCCTCCCGGGTCACTAGAAGAGACCCAGTACTTC.

The sample holds a few counts of this clonotype. This rearrangement joins TRBV2 to TRBJ2-1; no definite D call. CDR3 length: 15 residues. Germline V CDR1 and CDR2: SNHLY, FYNNEI. V was pared by 3 bases and J by 0 bases, with 9 bases between. Here the CDR3 reads CASSEGHLSYNEQFF. In DNA, the CDR3 is TGTGCCAGCAGTGAGGGCCACCTCTCCTACAATGAGCAGTTCTTC.

This clonotype was counted a few times. CDR3 bases: TGTGCCAGCACCCCCGGGGGGGCGCTTCGCTACGAGCAGTACTTC. It specifies CASTPGGALRYEQYF. The V call is TRBV6-2 or TRBV6-3, the J call TRBJ2-7; 8 nucleotides match TRBD2. CDR3 length: 15 residues. Germline V gene data show CDR1 as MNHEY and CDR2 as SVGEGT. The J segment lost 3 bases and the V segment lost 7 bases, leaving 11 bases of the junction unmatched.

The rearrangement uses TRBV10-3 and TRBJ2-2; D is ambiguous. CDR1 is ENHRY and CDR2 is SYGVKD in the germline V gene. This CDR3 is 14 amino acids long. Trimming stripped 2 bases from V and 2 bases from J, with 6 bases between. The CDR3 nucleotides read TGTGCCATCAGTGAGATGGGAAACACCGGGGAGCTGTTTTTT. It codes for CAISEMGNTGELFF.

This clonotype has a count of ten or more. The chain carries TRBV6-1 and TRBJ2-1, with D perhaps matching TRBD2 (5 bases). The CDR3 is made up of 16 amino acids. The germline V gene encodes CDR1 MNHNS and CDR2 SASEGT. Trimming pared 8 bases from V and 2 bases from J, leaving 19 bases between. CDR3 in DNA: TGTGCCAGCCCCCCCCGAGCGGACCAAGCCTACAATGAGCAGTTCTTC. Translation gives CASPPRADQAYNEQFF.

This clonotype was found many times. The junction does not match germline at one end; this may be a read error. This chain uses TRBV4-2 with TRBJ2-1; TRBD2 agrees at 10 bases. The germline gives CDR1 LGHNA, CDR2 YNFKEQ. The CDR3 extends over 15 amino acids. The CDR3: CASTQAGGDYNEQFF. The CDR3 DNA reads as TGTGCCAGCACCCAAGCGGGAGGGGATTACAATGAGCAGTTCTTC.

The chain carries TRBV10-3 and TRBJ2-1; either TRBD1 or TRBD2 may fit D (5 bases each). The germline gives CDR1 ENHRY, CDR2 SYGVKD. V was shortened by 2 bases and J by 9 bases, with 17 bases between the two germline ends. The CDR3 sequence is 15 residues long. The CDR3 DNA follows: TGTGCCATCAGTGAGGGGGACCTTATCGGCGGTGAGCAGTTCTTC. Translation gives CAISEGDLIGGEQFF.

This clonotype came up many times. The chain joins TRBV25-1 to TRBJ2-2; D is unresolved. The ends were cut back, 4 bases at V and 4 bases at J, with 7 bases in the middle. CDR1 MGHDK and CDR2 SYGVNS come from the germline V gene. The CDR3 length is 13 residues. CDR3 sequence: CASSGRPTGELFF. CDR3 bases: TGTGCCAGCAGTGGCAGGCCCACCGGGGAGCTGTTTTTT.

Many counts were recorded for this clonotype. This chain links TRBV9 with TRBJ2-3; D unresolved. CDR3 length: 15 amino acids. V dropped 3 bases and J dropped 2 bases, with 13 bases sitting between them. The germline CDR1 and CDR2 sequences are SGDLS and YYNGEE. CDR3: CASSASSYSTDTQYF. CDR3 bases: TGTGCCAGCAGCGCCTCCTCCTATTCCACAGATACGCAGTATTTT.

The chain combines TRBV10-1 with TRBJ2-5, with D possibly being TRBD2 (6 bases). The CDR3 contains 13 residues. Trimming removed 6 bases at V and 5 bases at J, with 13 bases between. The germline CDR1 and CDR2 sequences are WNHNN and SYGVQD (reference sequence). CDR3: CASSPIGRETQYF. CDR3 DNA sequence: TGCGCCAGCAGCCCTATAGGGAGGGAGACCCAGTACTTC.

This clonotype was observed a handful of times. This chain links TRBV20-1 with TRBJ2-1; TRBD2 agrees at 8 bases. The junction had 7 bases not matched to a gene; V was cut back by 0 bases and J by 6 bases. Looked up from germline, CDR1 is DFQATT and CDR2 is SNEGSKA (reference sequence). This CDR3 has 15 amino acids. The CDR3 is CSARDGGLVLNEQFF. For the CDR3, the DNA is TGCAGTGCTAGAGATGGGGGACTAGTCCTCAATGAGCAGTTCTTC.

The gene calls are TRBV7-9 and TRBJ2-5; the D call may be TRBD1 or TRBD2 (5 bases each). The germline gives CDR1 SEHNR, CDR2 FQNEAQ (reference sequence). The V gene lost 5 bases and the J gene lost 1 base, with 11 bases spanning the gap. The CDR3 spans 14 residues. The CDR3 protein is CASSGGGPQETQYF. CDR3 nucleotides: TGTGCCAGCAGCGGGGGTGGGCCCCAAGAGACCCAGTACTTC.

The sample holds many counts of this clonotype. The chain has TRBV7-2 and TRBJ2-1; 7 nucleotides line up with TRBD1. The J segment lost 8 bases and the V segment lost 1 base, leaving 5 bases of the junction unmatched. CDR1 and CDR2 (germline): SGHTA, FQGNSA. This CDR3 contains 14 residues. This chain's CDR3 is CASSLVIGGDEQFF. DNA for the CDR3: TGTGCCAGCAGCTTAGTTATAGGGGGCGATGAGCAGTTCTTC.